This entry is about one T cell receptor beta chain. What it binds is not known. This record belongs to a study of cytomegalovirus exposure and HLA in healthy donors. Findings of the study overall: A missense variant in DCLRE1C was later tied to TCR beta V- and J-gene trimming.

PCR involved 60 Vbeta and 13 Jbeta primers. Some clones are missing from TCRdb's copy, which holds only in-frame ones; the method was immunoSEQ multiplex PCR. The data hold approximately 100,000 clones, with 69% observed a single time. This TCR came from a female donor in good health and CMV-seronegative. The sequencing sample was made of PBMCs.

This chain's CDR3 is CASSLTGSGANVLTF. The DNA for the CDR3 is TGTGCCAGCAGTTTAACGGGGTCTGGGGCCAACGTCCTGACTTTC. The V gene is TRBV28, the J gene TRBJ2-6; possibly TRBD2 for D (5 bases). The CDR3 sequence is 15 residues long. V dropped 2 bases and J dropped 1 base, with 6 bases sitting between them. Germline CDR1 and CDR2: MDHEN and SYDVKM.